A single sample is the source of the 16 T cell receptor beta chains below, sequenced in a study of T cell repertoires in cytomegalovirus infection. TCRdb processed the reads anew with MiXCR; each CDR3 protein has one entry. The table shows fewer than 550,000 distinct CDR3 sequences, with approximately 25% occurring only once. Material for sequencing was PBMCs. These receptors were taken from a human donor in good health (CMV status not recorded). Some clones in this sample may be carry-over from other donors' samples.

This clonotype has a handful of counts. This chain uses TRBV5-8 with TRBJ2-1, with TRBD2 matching 7 bases. Germline V gene lookup returns CDR1 SGHTS and CDR2 YDEGEE. CDR3 length: 18 residues. Trimming took 1 base from V and 2 from J; bases not matched to a gene: 12. The CDR3 nucleotides read TGTGCCAGCAGCTTGTTTTGGGGGGAGGGGAACACCTACAATGAGCAGTTCTTC. It specifies CASSLFWGEGNTYNEQFF.

The chain uses TRBV19 and TRBJ1-5; D gene ambiguous. The CDR3 is 14 residues long. Between the trimmed V and J ends, which lost 7 bases and 1 base, there was a span of 11 bases. CDR1 is LNHDA, CDR2 SQIVND, per germline (reference sequence). CDR3 coding DNA: TGTGCCAGTAACAGAGTATGGAGCAATCAGCCCCAGCATTTT. This codes for CASNRVWSNQPQHF.

This clonotype was counted between two and nine times. V and J are TRBV19 and TRBJ2-1, with 9 bases identical to TRBD2. CDR3 length: 18 amino acids. CDR1 is LNHDA, CDR2 SQIVND, per germline (reference sequence). V gave up 5 bases and J gave up 0 bases; unmatched junction bases: 11. In DNA form, the CDR3 reads TGTGCCAGTAGTGGATTCCCGCTAGCGGGACTCTCCTACAATGAGCAGTTCTTC. It codes for CASSGFPLAGLSYNEQFF.

This clonotype was counted once. The rearrangement links TRBV28 to TRBJ1-3; D uncertain. CDR1 and CDR2 (germline): MDHEN, SYDVKM. Trimming took 7 bases from V and 0 from J, leaving 7 bases between them. CDR3 length equals 13 residues. The CDR3 loop is CASTVVSGNTIYF. The CDR3 DNA reads TGTGCCAGCACAGTAGTCTCTGGAAACACCATATATTTT.

The chain employs TRBV11-2 and TRBJ2-7; 10 positions agree with TRBD2. The CDR3 is 18 amino acids. The V gene's germline CDR1 is SGHAT and CDR2 FQNNGV. The trim removed 5 bases at V and 7 bases at J, leaving 20 bases unmatched. CDR3 loop: CASSPLSGRTLYLWEQYV. Here the CDR3 DNA reads TGTGCCAGCAGCCCTCTTAGCGGGAGGACACTTTACCTTTGGGAGCAGTACGTC.

This clonotype was detected only a few times. J is TRBJ2-1 and V is TRBV10-3; either TRBD1 or TRBD2 may fit D (5 bases each). Deletions cut 6 bases from V and 7 bases from J, with 19 bases between. Per germline, CDR1 ENHRY and CDR2 SYGVKD. This CDR3 is 15 amino acids long. In DNA form, the CDR3 reads TGTGCCATCAGGATGTCAGAGGGACCCAGGAATGAGCAGTTCTTC. This translates into CAIRMSEGPRNEQFF.

CDR3 protein: CASSLFWVSSSYNEQFF. As DNA, the CDR3 is TGTGCCAGCAGTCTGTTCTGGGTCTCGAGCTCCTACAATGAGCAGTTCTTC. The chain carries TRBV27 and TRBJ2-1; D is undetermined. Germline CDR1 MNHEY, CDR2 SMNVEV (reference sequence). The CDR3 is 17 residues long. The V end lost 5 bases, the J end lost 0 bases, and 17 bases lay between the germline ends.

V gene TRBV10-1 combines with J gene TRBJ2-1, with D uncertain. CDR1 and CDR2 from the germline V gene are WNHNN and SYGVQD (reference sequence). The CDR3 is 17 residues long. The V and J ends lost 0 bases and 7 bases respectively, with 19 bases between them. CDR3 loop: CASSESSTLLGMNEQFF. In nucleotides, the CDR3 is TGCGCCAGCAGTGAGTCGAGTACTCTTCTAGGGATGAATGAGCAGTTCTTC.

The sample holds one count of this clonotype. CDR3 region: CATSRDGQASYGYTF. Written as DNA, the CDR3 is TGTGCCACCAGCAGAGATGGGCAGGCTAGCTATGGCTACACCTTC. The genes are TRBV15 and TRBJ1-2; D gene ambiguous. Looked up from germline, CDR1 is LNHNV and CDR2 is YYDKDF (reference sequence). CDR3 length: 15 amino acids. The V gene lost 0 bases and the J gene lost 4 bases, with 12 bases spanning the gap. The full variable domain, completed using reference TRBV15 and TRBJ1-2, is DAMVIQNPRYQVTQFGKPVTLSCSQTLNHNVMYWYQQKSSQAPKLLFHYYDKDFNNEADTPDNFQSRRPNTSFCFLDIRSPGLGDTAMYLCATSRDGQASYGYTFGSGTRLTVV.

The chain recombines TRBV28 with TRBJ2-5, with D uncertain. This CDR3 comprises 15 residues. Germline V gene data show CDR1 as MDHEN and CDR2 as SYDVKM. V dropped 2 bases and J dropped 2 bases, with 12 bases sitting between them. The CDR3 sequence is CASSLPSRGQETQYF. The CDR3 DNA reads as TGTGCCAGCAGTTTACCCTCGCGCGGTCAAGAGACCCAGTACTTC. Filled out from reference TRBV28 and TRBJ2-5, the complete variable domain reads DVKVTQSSRYLVKRTGEKVFLECVQDMDHENMFWYRQDPGLGLRLIYFSYDVKMKEKGDIPEGYSVSREKKERFSLILESASTNQTSMYLCASSLPSRGQETQYFGPGTRLLVL.

The rearrangement links TRBV28 to TRBJ2-2, with D possibly being TRBD2 (6 bases). The CDR3 covers 14 residues. Trimming shortened V by 7 bases and J by 4 bases, and 13 bases separated the two germline ends. CDR1 and CDR2 (germline): MDHEN, SYDVKM. This chain's CDR3 is CASTPTGGTGELFF. The CDR3 nucleotides are TGTGCCAGCACCCCGACCGGGGGCACCGGGGAGCTGTTTTTT.

This clonotype was detected a few times. V is TRBV12-3 or TRBV12-4 and J is TRBJ1-1, with TRBD1 as a possible D gene (5 bases). This CDR3 has 14 amino acids. The V and J ends lost 7 bases and 1 base respectively, with 13 bases between them. The chain's CDR3 is CASTPQGPNTEAFF. For the CDR3, the DNA is TGTGCCAGCACCCCTCAGGGCCCGAACACTGAAGCTTTCTTT.

This chain links TRBV20-1 with TRBJ2-1, with D unclear. The V end lost 6 bases, the J end lost 1 base, and 13 bases lay between the germline ends. CDR1 and CDR2 (germline): DFQATT, SNEGSKA (reference sequence). The CDR3 is 14 amino acids. In nucleotides, the CDR3 is TGCAGTGCCGTAAATGTGAAGTCCTACAATGAGCAGTTCTTC. It specifies CSAVNVKSYNEQFF.

The sample holds many counts of this clonotype. V gene TRBV4-3 combines with J gene TRBJ1-3; 7 bases are a match to TRBD1. Trimming took 0 bases from V and 0 from J; bases not matched to a gene: 8. The CDR3 extends over 18 amino acids. Germline lookup yields CDR1 LGHNA and CDR2 YSLEER. As DNA, the CDR3 is TGCGCCAGCAGCCAAGATTTGCCACAGGGGAGCTCTGGAAACACCATATATTTT. Encoded protein: CASSQDLPQGSSGNTIYF.

This clonotype has only a few counts. The chain couples TRBV11-3 to TRBJ2-7; no reliable D call. The CDR3 covers 16 residues. Germline-derived CDR1 and CDR2 are SGHNT and YENEEA. V shed 5 bases and J shed 2 bases, with 19 bases lying between them. The CDR3 nucleotides are TGTGCCAGCAGCCCAGGCGAATGGCCTTTAACCTACGAGCAGTACTTC. This gives the protein CASSPGEWPLTYEQYF. Together with reference TRBV11-3 and TRBJ2-7, the CDR3 gives the full variable domain: EAGVVQSPRYKIIEKKQPVAFWCNPISGHNTLYWYLQNLGQGPELLIRYENEEAVDDSQLPKDRFSAERLKGVDSTLKIQPAELGDSAVYLCASSPGEWPLTYEQYFGPGTRLTVT.

Here the CDR3 reads CASSPDEGAGANVLTF. The DNA of the CDR3 is TGTGCCAGCAGCCCCGATGAGGGGGCGGGGGCCAACGTCCTGACTTTC. V and J are TRBV27 and TRBJ2-6; 7 bases are a match to TRBD1. The CDR3 loop spans 16 amino acids. Losses at the gene ends were 6 bases for V and 4 bases for J; bases not matched to a gene: 9. CDR1 is MNHEY, CDR2 SMNVEV, per germline (reference sequence). The full variable domain, rest sourced from reference TRBV27 and TRBJ2-6, is EAQVTQNPRYLITVTGKKLTVTCSQNMNHEYMSWYRQDPGLGLRQIYYSMNVEVTDKGDVPEGYKVSRKEKRNFPLILESPSPNQTSLYFCASSPDEGAGANVLTFGAGSRLTVL.